These 27 T cell receptor beta chains originate from one sample sequenced in a study of early T cells in non-severe SARS-CoV-2 infection. TCRdb reprocessed the 5' RACE reads via MiXCR and lists one record per CDR3 protein. The sample contains 25,000 or so distinct CDR3 sequences, around 5.1% of which appear only once. Material for sequencing was whole blood. Source of these receptors: an adult who was a healthcare worker with PCR-confirmed SARS-CoV-2 infection or an uninfected control (not recorded which).

This rearrangement joins TRBV12-3 or TRBV12-4 to TRBJ2-7, with TRBD2 matching 8 bases. V lost 3 bases and J lost 0; bases outside the gene matches: 7. This CDR3 spans 16 amino acids. The CDR3 DNA reads as TGTGCCAGCAGTTTGGCGATAGCGGGGCTCTCCTACGAGCAGTACTTC. This sequence encodes CASSLAIAGLSYEQYF.

This clonotype has only a few counts. The chain combines TRBV5-1 with TRBJ2-5; D gene unclear. Germline V gene data show CDR1 as SGHRS and CDR2 as YFSETQ. V lost 1 base and J lost 2, with 3 bases in between. The CDR3 contains 12 residues. Here the CDR3 reads CASSLRQETQYF. The CDR3 DNA follows: TGCGCCAGCAGCTTGAGGCAAGAGACCCAGTACTTC.

The sample holds many counts of this clonotype. V and J are TRBV6-5 and TRBJ1-1, with 7 bases that match TRBD1. The CDR3 has 13 amino acids. Trimming at V came to 6 bases and at J to 5 bases, leaving 6 bases not matched to a gene. CDR1 and CDR2 from the germline V gene are MNHEY and SVGAGI. The CDR3 DNA reads as TGTGCCAGCAGCTCTACAGGGGTGACTGAAGCTTTCTTT. Translating gives CASSSTGVTEAFF.

The chain carries TRBV20-1 and TRBJ1-1; D may be TRBD1 (5 bases). V lost 3 bases to trimming and J lost 4 bases, with 24 bases between them. Germline CDR1 and CDR2: DFQATT and SNEGSKA (reference sequence). CDR3 size: 17 residues. The CDR3 DNA sequence: TGCAGTGCTAGGGACATCGGTAAGGGCGGCCGGGGCACTGAAGCTTTCTTT. Residues: CSARDIGKGGRGTEAFF.

This clonotype came up many times. The rearrangement joins TRBV5-4 to TRBJ1-6, with 10 bases matching TRBD1. The CDR3 extends over 15 amino acids. V was clipped by 4 bases and J by 12 bases; unmatched bases: 10. Germline V gene lookup returns CDR1 SGHNT and CDR2 YYREEE (reference sequence). CDR3: CASSRGGTGALPLHF. The CDR3 coding sequence is TGTGCCAGCAGCAGGGGAGGGACAGGGGCTTTACCCCTCCACTTT.

In the case of this clonotype: A much more abundant neighbour one base away suggests this may be a read error. The rearrangement links TRBV6-6 to TRBJ1-3, with D possibly matching TRBD1 (5 bases). Germline V lookup: CDR1 MNHNY, CDR2 SVGAGI (reference sequence). There are 18 residues in the CDR3. V lost 10 bases and J lost 0, with 25 bases in between. The DNA of the CDR3 is TGTGCCAACAGACTTCCCTCGCCGGGACGCGCCTCTGGAAACACCATATATTTT. Its protein product is CANRLPSPGRASGNTIYF.

The V call is TRBV5-1, the J call TRBJ2-1; 7 bases align to TRBD1. The CDR3 runs to 14 residues. Germline CDR1 SGHRS, CDR2 YFSETQ. Germline trimming cut 4 bases from V and 5 bases from J; bases unmatched to any gene: 6. The CDR3 reads CASSRSGTDNEQFF. The CDR3 bases are TGCGCCAGCAGCCGCTCGGGGACAGACAATGAGCAGTTCTTC. Complete variable domain (other parts from reference TRBV5-1 and TRBJ2-1): KAGVTQTPRYLIKTRGQQVTLSCSPISGHRSVSWYQQTPGQGLQFLFEYFSETQRNKGNFPGRFSGRQFSNSRSEMNVSTLELGDSALYLCASSRSGTDNEQFFGPGTRLTVL.

This clonotype appeared a few times. The germline gene is not matched at one end of the junction; a read error may be the cause. The chain links TRBV11-2 to TRBJ1-1; the D gene is possibly TRBD1 (6 bases). The CDR3 sequence is 14 residues long. Germline loops: CDR1 SGHAT, CDR2 FQNNGV. The CDR3 spells CASSLGGGRTEAFF. As DNA, the CDR3 is TGTGCGAGCAGCTTAGGGGGGGGCAGGACTGAAGCTTTCTTT. The full variable domain, completed using reference TRBV11-2 and TRBJ1-1, is EAGVAQSPRYKIIEKRQSVAFWCNPISGHATLYWYQQILGQGPKLLIQFQNNGVVDDSQLPKDRFSAERLKGVDSTLKIQPAKLEDSAVYLCASSLGGGRTEAFFGQGTRLTVV.

This clonotype was recorded at least ten times. V usage is TRBV6-5 and J usage is TRBJ2-3; D may match TRBD1 or TRBD2 (6 bases each). CDR3 length: 13 amino acids. Germline CDR1 reads MNHEY; CDR2 reads SVGAGI. V lost 10 bases, J lost 3 bases, and 14 bases lay in between. The CDR3 sequence: CATSRGQTDTQYF. For the CDR3, the DNA is TGTGCCACCTCCCGGGGGCAAACAGATACGCAGTATTTT.

Only a few counts were recorded for this clonotype. The genes are TRBV11-3 and TRBJ2-3, with 9 bases lining up with TRBD1. Germline values: CDR1 SGHNT, CDR2 YENEEA. J lost 2 bases, V lost 1 base, and 10 bases had no gene match. The CDR3 runs to 18 residues. This CDR3 is CASSLGSGTGHFTDTQYF. The CDR3 DNA is TGTGCCAGCAGCTTAGGGTCCGGGACAGGGCACTTCACAGATACGCAGTATTTT.

At least ten counts were recorded for this clonotype. The gene calls are TRBV5-6 and TRBJ1-5; D gene uncertain. The CDR3 runs 16 residues. Trimming removed 3 bases from V and 7 bases from J, with 20 bases in between. Per germline, CDR1 SGHDT and CDR2 YYEEEE. The CDR3, as DNA: TGTGCCAGCAGCTCCTTTCGCTCGGGCACCCGCCAGCCCCAGCATTTT. Amino acids: CASSSFRSGTRQPQHF.

The table lists this clonotype with many counts. The chain recombines TRBV19 with TRBJ1-1; D remains unclear. Germline V gene data show CDR1 as LNHDA and CDR2 as SQIVND (reference sequence). The CDR3 has 13 amino acids. Trimming removed 3 bases at V and 5 bases at J, with 10 bases between. The CDR3 bases are TGTGCCAGTAGTATTTGGTATGGAACTGAAGCTTTCTTT. It specifies CASSIWYGTEAFF. The variable domain in full, completed from reference TRBV19 and TRBJ1-1, reads DGGITQSPKYLFRKEGQNVTLSCEQNLNHDAMYWYRQDPGQGLRLIYYSQIVNDFQKGDIAEGYSVSREKKESFPLTVTSAQKNPTAFYLCASSIWYGTEAFFGQGTRLTVV.

This clonotype came up many times. The V call is TRBV4-1, the J call TRBJ2-5, with a possible D match to TRBD2 (5 bases). The V end lost 4 bases, the J end lost 2 bases, and 8 bases lay between the germline ends. This CDR3 has 13 amino acids. CDR1 is MGHRA, CDR2 YSYEKL, per germline. The CDR3 spells CASSLRGQETQYF. Written as DNA, the CDR3 is TGCGCCAGCAGCCTACGGGGACAAGAGACCCAGTACTTC.

This clonotype was observed at least ten times. The chain couples TRBV6-2 or TRBV6-3 to TRBJ2-1, with 7 nucleotides matching TRBD2. The CDR3 spans 17 residues. V lost 2 bases and J lost 10; bases outside the gene matches: 17. Germline V gene data show CDR1 as MNHEY and CDR2 as SVGEGT. The CDR3 DNA sequence: TGTGCCAGCAGTTACCCCGATAAGAGGGCTGGGGGGGAGGAGCAGTTCTTC. Its translation: CASSYPDKRAGGEEQFF.

This clonotype was counted ten times or more. The chain employs TRBV12-3 or TRBV12-4 and TRBJ2-7; 7 positions agree with TRBD1. The V segment lost 8 bases and the J segment 0 bases; nucleotides outside the gene matches: 10. The CDR3 length is 15 residues. The CDR3 protein is CASRKGAQSSYEQYF. The CDR3 bases are TGTGCCAGCCGAAAGGGGGCCCAGAGCTCCTACGAGCAGTACTTC.

This clonotype has just a few counts. The V and J genes are TRBV12-3 or TRBV12-4 and TRBJ2-3; TRBD2 aligns across 8 bases. This CDR3 has 15 residues. V was clipped by 2 bases and J by 5 bases; unmatched bases: 6. CDR3 in amino acids: CASSLRSGALDTQYF. In DNA form, the CDR3 reads TGTGCCAGCAGTTTACGTAGCGGGGCCCTAGATACGCAGTATTTT.

This clonotype was recorded at least ten times. The V and J genes are TRBV27 and TRBJ1-2; D is undetermined. Per the germline V gene, CDR1 is MNHEY and CDR2 is SMNVEV (reference sequence). This CDR3 has 16 amino acids. Trimming removed 5 bases at V and 8 bases at J, with 24 bases between. The CDR3 DNA reads TGTGCCAGCAGTCCTTCCCCCCTGACCAACTTGGGGGGCTACACCTTC. Protein: CASSPSPLTNLGGYTF.

By frequency in the sample, this clonotype is medium-sized. The CDR3 spells CASSLFGLEAFF. The DNA of the CDR3 is TGCGCCAGCAGCTTGTTCGGACTTGAAGCTTTCTTT. The chain joins TRBV5-1 to TRBJ1-1; D is ambiguous. The CDR3 is 12 amino acids. Trimming took 1 base from V and 7 from J, leaving 8 bases between them. Looked up from germline, CDR1 is SGHRS and CDR2 is YFSETQ.

The chain couples TRBV20-1 to TRBJ2-1, with D possibly being TRBD1 (6 bases). Germline V gene sequence: CDR1 DFQATT, CDR2 SNEGSKA (reference sequence). With 0 bases removed from V and 0 bases from J, the gap between germline ends came to 15 bases. The CDR3 covers 17 residues. The CDR3 DNA is TGCAGTGCTAGAGACCCCACAGGGCCGAGCTCCTACAATGAGCAGTTCTTC. Residues: CSARDPTGPSSYNEQFF.

This clonotype was found many times. The rearrangement uses TRBV6-6 and TRBJ2-5; 7 nucleotides line up with TRBD1. Per germline, CDR1 MNHNY and CDR2 SVGAGI (reference sequence). The V gene end was trimmed by 6 bases and the J gene end by 2 bases; junction bases not matched to a gene: 12. The CDR3 consists of 16 residues. Here the CDR3 reads CASSSHGRQGQETQYF. As DNA, the CDR3 is TGTGCCAGCAGCTCCCACGGCCGACAGGGACAAGAGACCCAGTACTTC.

This clonotype was seen at least ten times. The chain uses TRBV9 and TRBJ2-5; D may be TRBD2 (6 bases). The ends were cut back, 3 bases at V and 2 bases at J, with 14 bases in the middle. The CDR3 consists of 15 residues. CDR1 and CDR2 (germline): SGDLS, YYNGEE. CDR3: CASSAYGRGQETQYF. The CDR3 DNA is TGTGCCAGCAGCGCCTATGGACGGGGGCAAGAGACCCAGTACTTC.

This clonotype has at least ten counts. The chain links TRBV18 to TRBJ1-1; perhaps TRBD1 as D (5 bases). The CDR3 has 14 amino acids. Germline assignment: CDR1 KGHSH and CDR2 LQKENI. V lost 3 bases and J 5 bases, leaving 13 bases between the germline ends. CDR3 sequence reads: CASSPPGRGTEAFF. The CDR3 nucleotides are TGTGCCAGCTCACCGCCGGGACGGGGGACTGAAGCTTTCTTT.

This clonotype occurred many times. This rearrangement joins TRBV25-1 to TRBJ1-3; D unresolved. This CDR3 comprises 14 residues. CDR1 and CDR2 from the germline V gene are MGHDK and SYGVNS. Trimming took off 7 bases at V and 4 bases at J, with 14 bases between the two ends. CDR3 sequence: CASTSVGRGNTIYF. The CDR3 region has the DNA TGTGCCAGCACCTCAGTTGGCCGCGGAAACACCATATATTTT.

In this sample, this clonotype turned up many times. The chain has TRBV27 and TRBJ1-4; 7 bases map to TRBD1. Trimming cost V 6 bases and J 11 bases; bases outside gene matches: 12. Germline loops: CDR1 MNHEY, CDR2 SMNVEV (reference sequence). This CDR3 is 14 amino acids long. CDR3 region: CASSHGQAMGKLFF. The CDR3 DNA is TGTGCCAGCAGCCACGGACAGGCAATGGGGAAACTGTTTTTT. Complete variable domain (other parts from reference TRBV27 and TRBJ1-4): EAQVTQNPRYLITVTGKKLTVTCSQNMNHEYMSWYRQDPGLGLRQIYYSMNVEVTDKGDVPEGYKVSRKEKRNFPLILESPSPNQTSLYFCASSHGQAMGKLFFGSGTQLSVL.

This clonotype was seen many times. This chain uses TRBV6-5 with TRBJ2-5; TRBD1 matches 7 bases. V trimming: 6 bases; J trimming: 5 bases; junction bases outside the gene matches: 9. This CDR3 is built from 14 residues. Germline assignment: CDR1 MNHEY and CDR2 SVGAGI. The CDR3 coding sequence is TGTGCCAGCAGCTCGTCGACAGGGCGGGAGACCCAGTACTTC. This gives the protein CASSSSTGRETQYF.

The chain is built from TRBV3-1 and TRBJ2-7; D gene unclear. The CDR3 sequence is 13 residues long. Germline V CDR1 and CDR2: LGHDT, YNNKEL (reference sequence). Between the trimmed V and J ends, which lost 1 base and 1 base, there was a span of 5 bases. In nucleotides, the CDR3 is TGTGCCAGCAGCCAAGGGTTATCCTACGAGCAGTACTTC. Amino acid sequence: CASSQGLSYEQYF.

This clonotype has a count of ten or more. The chain recombines TRBV6-5 with TRBJ2-7; D possibly corresponds to TRBD1 (6 bases). This CDR3 has 14 residues. From germline, CDR1 is MNHEY and CDR2 SVGAGI. The V end was cut by 5 bases, the J end by 4 bases, with 15 bases between. In DNA, the CDR3 is TGTGCCAGCAGTCGACGCATACAGGGATACGAGCAGTACTTC. Translated: CASSRRIQGYEQYF.